The rows below give T cell receptor beta chains drawn from one sample of a study of beta chain features in type 1 diabetes. Here immunoSEQ multiplex PCR was the method, and the copy in TCRdb shows in-frame clones only, minus some. There are about 360,000 clones in the sample; about 12% occur only once, and more than 0.015% lies in the top ten. What was sequenced was naive CD4+ T cells from blood. The receptors were sampled from a young man in good health. Each CDR3 is given with its conserved first and last residue. The order of the fields is J gene, V gene, D gene, clone size, CDR3 DNA, CDR3 protein. D genes are given only for firm matches. Clone sizes are given selectively: once, few, many, or a class where the clone is expanded.

TRBJ1-2	TRBV6-5	.	.	TGTGCCAGCAGTCCGGGGAACGGCTACACCTTC	CASSPGNGYTF
TRBJ1-2	TRBV28	.	few	TGTGCCAGCAGCATTCTAGGGGGTGGCTACACCTTC	CASSILGGGYTF
TRBJ2-4	TRBV19	.	few	TGTGCCAGTAGTATCTCTTCCGTTGAGGACATTCAGTACTTC	CASSISSVEDIQYF
TRBJ1-6	TRBV6-5	TRBD1	.	TGTGCCAGCAACCGAAACAGGGGTAGCAATTCACCCCTCCACTTT	CASNRNRGSNSPLHF
TRBJ2-4	TRBV25-1	TRBD1	.	TGTGCCAGCAGTGAATCAGGGACAGGGCCCAAAAACATTCAGTACTTC	CASSESGTGPKNIQYF
TRBJ2-3	TRBV7-2	TRBD1	.	TGTGCCAGCAGCCGACAGGGCTCTAGCACAGATACGCAGTATTTT	CASSRQGSSTDTQYF
TRBJ1-2	TRBV29-1	.	.	TGCAGCGTTGAAGGGGCGACAGGAGGAGGCTACACCTTC	CSVEGATGGGYTF
TRBJ2-1	TRBV10-3	TRBD2	few	TGTGCCATCAAGTCGAGCGGGAGTTACAATGAGCAGTTCTTC	CAIKSSGSYNEQFF
TRBJ1-1	TRBV19	.	.	TGTGCCAGTAGTATAGAGTCGGGGGGAAGGGGCACTGAAGCTTTCTTT	CASSIESGGRGTEAFF
TRBJ2-5	TRBV5-1	TRBD2	.	TGCGCCAGCAGCTCCCTGACTAGCTGGCAAGAGACCCAGTACTTC	CASSSLTSWQETQYF
TRBJ2-1	TRBV6-5	TRBD2	.	TGTGCCAGCAGTTACGCAGGGACTAGCGGGCGCTATGAGCAGTTCTTC	CASSYAGTSGRYEQFF
TRBJ2-7	TRBV4-3	.	.	TGCGCCAGCAGCCACAACACGGGTCCGGGAGAGCAGTACTTC	CASSHNTGPGEQYF
TRBJ2-7	TRBV6-5	.	few	TGTGCCAGCAGCAGGGGAGAAGAGCAGTACTTC	CASSRGEEQYF
TRBJ1-2	TRBV4-3	.	few	TGCGCCAGCAGCCATAGAGACAGGCGCACATATGGCTACACCTTC	CASSHRDRRTYGYTF
TRBJ1-2	TRBV28	.	few	TGTGCCAGCAGAGTACAGGGTTCGGGTAACTATGGCTACACCTTC	CASRVQGSGNYGYTF
TRBJ2-1	TRBV27	TRBD2	.	TGTGCCAGCAGTAGACCGGGCCCCCGGGGGGTCAATGAGCAGTTCTTC	CASSRPGPRGVNEQFF
TRBJ2-3	TRBV6-5	TRBD2	few	TGTGCCAGCAGTTATCTTAGCGGGAGAGATACGCAGTATTTT	CASSYLSGRDTQYF
TRBJ2-7	TRBV7-8	.	.	TGTGCCAGCAGCACGGACAGATCCGAGCAGTACTTC	CASSTDRSEQYF
TRBJ2-7	TRBV6-5	.	few	TGTGCCAGCAGTTCTTCAGTTCCCTACGAGCAGTACTTC	CASSSSVPYEQYF
TRBJ2-6	TRBV25-1	TRBD1	.	TGTGCCAGCAGTCCACGACAGGGGGCGGAGGCCGGGGCCAACGTCCTGACTTTC	CASSPRQGAEAGANVLTF
TRBJ2-1	TRBV14	TRBD2	.	TGTGCCAGCAGCCAAGATAGGGGACTAGCGGGGGGGAGCTCCTACAATGAGCAGTTCTTC	CASSQDRGLAGGSSYNEQFF
TRBJ1-4	TRBV18	TRBD1	.	TGTGCCAGCACCTCGACAGGGAGTAATGAAAAACTGTTTTTT	CASTSTGSNEKLFF
TRBJ2-5	TRBV11-2	TRBD2	few	TGTGCCAGCAGCCGGGGGGACCAAGAGACCCAGTACTTC	CASSRGDQETQYF
TRBJ1-2	TRBV19	.	.	TGTGCCAGTATGTCAGCTAACTATGGCTACACCTTC	CASMSANYGYTF
TRBJ1-6	TRBV5-1	.	.	TGCGCCAGCAGCTTGGGGCAGAATAATTCACCCCTCCACTTT	CASSLGQNNSPLHF
TRBJ2-7	TRBV28	TRBD2	.	TGTGCCAGCACAGTGGCGCAAGCGGGGGCCTACGAGCAGTACTTC	CASTVAQAGAYEQYF
TRBJ2-1	TRBV11-2	TRBD2	few	TGTGCCAGCAGCTCAGTTAGCGGGCGAGACTACAATGAGCAGTTCTTC	CASSSVSGRDYNEQFF
TRBJ2-1	TRBV11-1	TRBD2	.	TGTGCCACCGCGGGGGGCGATGAGCAGTTCTTC	CATAGGDEQFF
TRBJ1-1	TRBV6-4	.	.	TGTGCCAGCAGGAAAGAGGAGATGAACACTGAAGCTTTCTTT	CASRKEEMNTEAFF
TRBJ1-1	TRBV10-3	.	few	TGTGCCATCACTGGGCACCCCGGCACTGAAGCTTTCTTT	CAITGHPGTEAFF
TRBJ2-7	TRBV28	TRBD2	.	TGTGCCAGCACCTTCGGCGGGGCGGGAGGGCCCGAGCAGTACTTC	CASTFGGAGGPEQYF
TRBJ2-6	TRBV5-1	.	.	TGCGCCAGCAGCTTGCAGGAACCTGGGGCCAACGTCCTGACTTTC	CASSLQEPGANVLTF
TRBJ1-1	TRBV19	.	.	TGTGCCAGTAGCGTCGGGGGATACACTGAAGCTTTCTTT	CASSVGGYTEAFF
TRBJ1-5	TRBV9	.	.	TGTGCCAGCAGCCCCGGACAAGGGAGGCAGCCCCAGCATTTT	CASSPGQGRQPQHF
TRBJ2-5	TRBV9	TRBD1	few	TGTGCCAGCAGCCCCCGGGACAGAGACTACCAAGAGACCCAGTACTTC	CASSPRDRDYQETQYF
TRBJ1-5	TRBV20-1	.	few	TGCAGTGCTCTCCGCGATCAGCCCCAGCATTTT	CSALRDQPQHF
TRBJ1-5	TRBV18	.	few	TGTGCCAGCTCACCGGGGATTGAACAGGGACACAATCAGCCCCAGCATTTT	CASSPGIEQGHNQPQHF
TRBJ2-7	TRBV9	.	.	TGTGCCAGCAGCGTAGACTTGGGGGCTTACGAGCAGTACTTC	CASSVDLGAYEQYF
TRBJ2-5	TRBV5-1	.	few	TGCGCCAGCAGCATTTACCCGGAGGTAGAGACCCAGTACTTC	CASSIYPEVETQYF
TRBJ2-3	TRBV6-6	.	.	TGTGCCAGCACCGTGACTACGTACACAGATACGCAGTATTTT	CASTVTTYTDTQYF
TRBJ2-7	TRBV5-1	.	.	TGCGCCAGCAGCTTGGGGGGGCAGGGGCTCCACGAGCAGTACTTC	CASSLGGQGLHEQYF
TRBJ2-7	TRBV6-5	.	few	TGTGCCAGCAGTTACTCGGGGGCGGTCGGTTACTACGAGCAGTACTTC	CASSYSGAVGYYEQYF
TRBJ2-7	TRBV7-2	TRBD2	.	TGTGCCAGCAGCCGAAAACTAGCGGGAGGGAAGGTTCTCTCCGAGCAGTACTTC	CASSRKLAGGKVLSEQYF
TRBJ2-7	TRBV5-4	TRBD1	few	TGTGCCAGCAGCCCATCGACAGGGACCCTCTTCTACGAGCAGTACTTC	CASSPSTGTLFYEQYF
TRBJ2-3	TRBV9	.	.	TGTGCCAGCAGCGTTAGCGCCCGAGATGATAATACGCAGTATTTT	CASSVSARDDNTQYF
TRBJ2-3	TRBV18	.	.	TGTGCCAGCTCACCTGGCAGGGGTTACACAGATACGCAGTATTTT	CASSPGRGYTDTQYF
TRBJ1-1	TRBV4-2	.	few	TGTGCCAGCAGCCCCAGGCTTGCGAACACTGAAGCTTTCTTT	CASSPRLANTEAFF
TRBJ1-1	TRBV11-2	.	few	TGTGCCAGCAGCTTAGCTCCCGGTATGAACACTGAAGCTTTCTTT	CASSLAPGMNTEAFF
TRBJ2-7	TRBV9	TRBD2	.	TGTGCCAGCAGCGTAACTGGGACTAGCGGAACGGGCGAGCAGTACTTC	CASSVTGTSGTGEQYF
TRBJ1-1	TRBV29-1	.	.	TGCAGCGTGAGACTACAGGGGAACACTGAAGCTTTCTTT	CSVRLQGNTEAFF
TRBJ1-1	TRBV28	.	.	TGTGCCAGCAGTTTACCGGGACAAATGAACACTGAAGCTTTCTTT	CASSLPGQMNTEAFF